This entry features one T cell receptor beta chain sequence. Germline CDR1 is MNHEY and CDR2 is SVGEGT. V lost 4 bases and J 5 bases, leaving 11 bases between the germline ends. The CDR3 totals 14 residues. The study pooled second doses at about 4 or about 12 weeks. The data belong to a study of T cell responses to AZD1222 COVID-19 vaccine. Clones were read by immunoSEQ multiplex PCR, and TCRdb kept only the in-frame ones, dropping some. The data hold some 140,000 clones, with just under 95% observed a single time. The chain couples TRBV6-2 or TRBV6-3 to TRBJ2-2; D remains ambiguous. The sequence derives from an adult who received the AZD1222 COVID-19 vaccine. Sequencing used peripheral blood, obtained 28 days after the second AZD1222 dose. CDR3 DNA: TGTGCCAGCAGTTTGCGGCGGCAGACCGGGGAGCTGTTTTTT. It encodes CASSLRRQTGELFF.